This T cell receptor beta chain appears in the sequencing data of a study of T cell responses to AZD1222 COVID-19 vaccine. The study, taken as a whole, reports: Vaccine-related CD4 TCRs covered spike, predominating at 160-218 and 743-854. Targets within unmutated variant regions were reportedly found for nearly half of spike-specific TCRs. The repertoires were collected only after the peak T cell response.

Note on this clone: Its target is unknown.

Sequenced by immunoSEQ multiplex PCR; TCRdb stores in-frame clones only, minus some. Of approximately 80,000 clones in the sample, about 90% were seen once. In germline, CDR1 is LGHNA, CDR2 YNFKEQ. CDR3 length equals 15 residues. V was cut by 0 bases and J by 3 bases, with 12 bases left in between. Sequences were derived from peripheral blood, sampled on day 0 of AZD1222 vaccination. The clonotype comes from an adult in good health. The chain couples TRBV4-2 to TRBJ2-7, with D unclear. CDR3 amino acids: CASSQDLWVNYEQYF. The CDR3 DNA is TGTGCCAGCAGCCAAGATTTATGGGTCAACTACGAGCAGTACTTC.